The clone carrying this T cell receptor beta chain was counted a single time. This entry is derived from a study of blood T cell repertoires in COVID-19. V was cut by 1 base and J by 7 bases, with 8 bases left in between. Germline CDR1 and CDR2: MDHEN and SYDVKM. The CDR3 spans 13 residues. Repertoires were generated with immunoSEQ multiplex PCR, while TCRdb's copy carries only in-frame clones and drops some. Here the sample spans some 340,000 clones, more than 70% being singletons. Allocation to cohorts depended on clinical history reported by the participants. This chain uses TRBV28 with TRBJ1-5; D is unclear. The source material was PBMCs or T cells enriched from blood (not recorded which). The source is a woman aged 30 to 39 who had recovered from COVID-19. CDR3 nucleotides: TGTGCCAGCAGTTTATTAGGAGACCAGCCCCAGCATTTT. It is translated as CASSLLGDQPQHF.